This T cell receptor (beta chain) comes out of a study of response to subunit inactivated influenza vaccine. General study findings and limits: There was a suggestion from the authors that each seasonal influenza vaccination recruits few new T cells.

This clonotype showed up just a few times. Antigen: not known. TCRdb reprocessed the RT-PCR reads with MiXCR, giving one entry per CDR3 protein. The data contain roughly 670,000 distinct CDR3 sequences, 13% to 15% of them seen just once; the ten biggest clones take up approximately 7.6%. This specimen was PBMCs from blood, taken 14 to 15 days before vaccination. The sequence was obtained from a man in his fifties who received an inactivated influenza vaccine.

The CDR3 reads CSARPAGYEQYF. CDR3 DNA sequence: TGCAGTGCTCGTCCCGCCGGATACGAGCAGTACTTC. The rearrangement joins TRBV20-1 to TRBJ2-7; D uncertain. This CDR3 has 12 amino acids. Trimming removed 5 bases at V and 4 bases at J, with 12 bases between. Germline V gives CDR1 DFQATT, CDR2 SNEGSKA (reference sequence).